Below, 28 T cell receptor beta chains from the same sample are listed, as sequenced in a study of neurological immune-mediated disorders. TCRdb passed the 5' RACE reads through MiXCR, listing each CDR3 protein once. The sample contains about 77,000 distinct CDR3 sequences, approximately 10% of which appear only once. The specimen was PBMCs. Receptors originate from a man aged 45-65 years in good health.

This clonotype was seen ten or more times. V gene TRBV7-9 combines with J gene TRBJ2-1; D remains unclear. CDR3 length: 14 residues. Germline V gene lookup returns CDR1 SEHNR and CDR2 FQNEAQ (reference sequence). V gave up 8 bases and J gave up 2 bases, with 13 bases separating them. CDR3 residues: CASVGGYAYNEQFF. CDR3 sequence (DNA): TGTGCCAGCGTCGGCGGATACGCCTACAATGAGCAGTTCTTC.

This clonotype is medium-sized within its sample. V is TRBV20-1 and J is TRBJ1-1; D gene unclear. V was clipped by 8 bases and J by 2 bases, with 9 bases between them. The V gene's germline CDR1 is DFQATT and CDR2 SNEGSKA (reference sequence). This CDR3 comprises 11 residues. CDR3 bases: TGCAGTACCCCATACAACACTGAAGCTTTCTTT. This codes for CSTPYNTEAFF.

This clonotype was detected ten times or more. The chain joins TRBV5-1 to TRBJ2-3; 8 bases map to TRBD1. Germline lookup yields CDR1 SGHRS and CDR2 YFSETQ. J lost 4 bases, V lost 4 bases, and 2 bases had no gene match. The CDR3 extends over 13 amino acids. Written as DNA, the CDR3 is TGCGCCAGCAGCCCACAGGGGGCAGATACGCAGTATTTT. This encodes CASSPQGADTQYF.

This clonotype was seen ten or more times. The rearrangement links TRBV15 to TRBJ1-1; D possibly corresponds to TRBD1 (5 bases). CDR1 and CDR2 (germline): LNHNV, YYDKDF (reference sequence). Trimming left V 4 bases short and J 0 bases short, with 12 bases between. This CDR3 has 15 amino acids. In DNA, the CDR3 is TGTGCCACCAGCATCCCTAGGGGCCTGAACACTGAAGCTTTCTTT. Its protein is CATSIPRGLNTEAFF.

Many counts were recorded for this clonotype. The chain carries TRBV7-2 and TRBJ1-5; D is uncertain. This CDR3 is 17 amino acids long. V shed 1 base and J shed 0 bases, with 13 bases lying between them. Germline lookup yields CDR1 SGHTA and CDR2 FQGNSA. The CDR3 DNA reads TGTGCCAGCAGCTTAGACTCGTCCGCTTATAGCAATCAGCCCCAGCATTTT. This gives the protein CASSLDSSAYSNQPQHF.

The table lists this clonotype with many counts. CDR3 coding DNA: TGCGCCAGCAGCCAAGATCCCTCGGGTATGGAGACCCAGTACTTC. It translates to CASSQDPSGMETQYF. This chain uses TRBV4-1 with TRBJ2-5; D gene uncertain. The CDR3 loop spans 15 amino acids. Trimming left V 0 bases short and J 5 bases short, with 13 bases between. From germline, CDR1 is MGHRA and CDR2 YSYEKL.

This clonotype was seen at least ten times. V gene TRBV6-1 combines with J gene TRBJ1-4; D is undetermined. Trimming cost V 3 bases and J 0 bases, with 8 bases left between them. The CDR3 has 15 amino acids. Germline loops: CDR1 MNHNS, CDR2 SASEGT. CDR3 residues: CASSERSATNEKLFF. CDR3 coding DNA: TGTGCCAGCAGTGAGAGGAGCGCAACTAATGAAAAACTGTTTTTT.

This clonotype was seen ten or more times. V usage is TRBV12-3 or TRBV12-4 and J usage is TRBJ1-2; perhaps TRBD1 as D (6 bases). The V end lost 6 bases, the J end lost 7 bases, and 15 bases lay between the germline ends. This CDR3 has 13 amino acids. In DNA form, the CDR3 reads TGTGCCAGCAGGGCCTTGGGGGGCGCTGGCTACACCTTC. It encodes CASRALGGAGYTF.

This clonotype was observed many times. The V and J genes are TRBV5-5 and TRBJ2-7; no reliable D call. The V end lost 4 bases, the J end lost 3 bases, and 8 bases lay between the germline ends. CDR1 is SGHKS and CDR2 is YYEKEE in the germline V gene (reference sequence). The length of the CDR3 is 12 residues. The CDR3 loop reads CASSTEYYEQYF. The CDR3 bases are TGTGCCAGCAGCACCGAATACTACGAGCAGTACTTC.

This clonotype has a count of ten or more. The gene calls are TRBV7-2 and TRBJ1-1, with D possibly being TRBD1 (6 bases). V lost 1 base, J lost 4 bases, and 13 bases lay in between. CDR3 size: 15 residues. CDR1 is SGHTA, CDR2 FQGNSA, per germline. CDR3: CASSLVGGAGTEAFF. In nucleotides, the CDR3 is TGTGCCAGCAGCTTAGTGGGGGGCGCGGGCACTGAAGCTTTCTTT.

In its sample, this clonotype was seen a few times. The V and J genes are TRBV30 and TRBJ1-1; no clear D. Trimming took off 3 bases at V and 0 bases at J, with 8 bases between the two ends. The CDR3 spans 13 residues. Germline CDR1 and CDR2: GTSNPN and SVGIG (reference sequence). DNA of the CDR3: TGTGCCTGGAGGGTGATCATGAACACTGAAGCTTTCTTT. Translating gives CAWRVIMNTEAFF.

This clonotype was recorded at least ten times. CDR3 loop: CASSRLAGAENIQYF. CDR3 in DNA: TGTGCCAGCAGTAGACTAGCGGGGGCAGAAAACATTCAGTACTTC. V usage is TRBV27 and J usage is TRBJ2-4; 12 bases line up with TRBD2. The CDR3 runs 15 residues. Germline lookup yields CDR1 MNHEY and CDR2 SMNVEV (reference sequence). Trimming cost V 5 bases and J 5 bases; bases outside gene matches: 4.

This clonotype was detected many times. The chain has TRBV7-2 and TRBJ1-1, with D perhaps TRBD1 (5 bases). The CDR3 length is 13 residues. Germline V lookup: CDR1 SGHTA, CDR2 FQGNSA. V lost 11 bases to trimming and J lost 1 base, with 14 bases between them. This chain's CDR3 is CASQGIGNTEAFF. The CDR3 DNA is TGTGCCTCCCAGGGAATTGGGAACACTGAAGCTTTCTTT.

This clonotype was seen ten or more times. J is TRBJ2-7 and V is TRBV5-1, with 7 bases that match TRBD1. The CDR3 spans 15 residues. With 4 bases clipped from V and 4 bases from J, the junction kept 11 bases outside the gene matches. Germline loops: CDR1 SGHRS, CDR2 YFSETQ. Written as DNA, the CDR3 is TGCGCCAGCAGCCCCGGGACAGTCCCGTTATACGAGCAGTACTTC. Protein product: CASSPGTVPLYEQYF.

V usage is TRBV14 and J usage is TRBJ1-1, with 9 bases lining up with TRBD1. The CDR3 has 14 amino acids. V dropped 2 bases and J dropped 14; count of bases not matched to a gene: 12. Germline V CDR1 and CDR2: SGHDN, FVKESK. The CDR3 coding sequence is TGTGCCAGCAGCCAAATTATTACAGGGGGCCCTCTCTTCTTT. This sequence encodes CASSQIITGGPLFF.

This clonotype was detected ten times or more. The chain employs TRBV5-5 and TRBJ2-3, with 7 bases lining up with TRBD2. Losses at the gene ends were 3 bases for V and 4 bases for J; bases not matched to a gene: 8. This CDR3 has 15 amino acids. From germline, CDR1 is SGHKS and CDR2 YYEKEE (reference sequence). The CDR3 DNA is TGTGCCAGCAGCTCGGGAGGAGGGCTCGCAGATACGCAGTATTTT. Amino acid sequence: CASSSGGGLADTQYF.

At least ten counts were recorded for this clonotype. This sequence joins TRBV7-6 and TRBJ2-2; tentative D call: TRBD2 (6 bases). The CDR3 has 15 amino acids. The germline CDR1 and CDR2 sequences are SGHVS and FNYEAQ. The ends were cut back, 7 bases at V and 0 bases at J, with 12 bases in the middle. The CDR3 DNA follows: TGTGCCAGCAACCCGGGCGGGGCGAACACCGGGGAGCTGTTTTTT. It specifies CASNPGGANTGELFF.

The chain is built from TRBV6-1 and TRBJ2-1, with a possible D match to TRBD1 (5 bases). CDR3 length: 16 residues. V was pared by 2 bases and J by 2 bases, with 13 bases between. From germline, CDR1 is MNHNS and CDR2 SASEGT. As DNA, the CDR3 is TGTGCCAGCAGTGAAATCCTAACAGGACCCTACAATGAGCAGTTCTTC. Translation gives CASSEILTGPYNEQFF.

This clonotype has ten or more counts. The chain carries TRBV10-3 and TRBJ1-3, with a tentative D call TRBD1 (5 bases). Trimming shortened V by 8 bases and J by 2 bases, and 16 bases separated the two germline ends. Germline CDR1 and CDR2: ENHRY and SYGVKD. CDR3 length: 15 amino acids. The CDR3 region has the DNA TGTGCCATCGGAGGGCAGGGAACTGCTGGAAACACCATATATTTT. Translation: CAIGGQGTAGNTIYF.

This clonotype was observed many times. CDR3: CATSGTGDYNEQFF. For the CDR3, the DNA is TGTGCCACCAGTGGGACAGGAGACTACAATGAGCAGTTCTTC. The V and J genes are TRBV24-1 and TRBJ2-1; TRBD1 aligns across 7 bases. Germline values: CDR1 KGHDR, CDR2 SFDVKD. V gave up 5 bases and J gave up 3 bases; unmatched junction bases: 3. The length of the CDR3 is 14 residues.

There are many counts of this clonotype. The chain couples TRBV20-1 to TRBJ2-5; D is ambiguous. The V gene lost 6 bases and the J gene lost 7 bases, with 12 bases spanning the gap. CDR1 is DFQATT, CDR2 SNEGSKA, per germline (reference sequence). The CDR3 is made up of 11 amino acids. CDR3 DNA: TGCAGTGCCAGGATAGGCACGACCCAGTACTTC. It codes for CSARIGTTQYF.

This clonotype was detected ten times or more. The chain employs TRBV7-9 and TRBJ1-5; the D gene is possibly TRBD1 (5 bases). Germline lookup yields CDR1 SEHNR and CDR2 FQNEAQ (reference sequence). This CDR3 spans 14 amino acids. Trimming removed 1 base at V and 4 bases at J, with 8 bases between. The DNA for the CDR3 is TGTGCCAGCAGCTTAGAAGGGGTTAATCAGCCCCAGCATTTT. It translates to CASSLEGVNQPQHF.

The table lists this clonotype with many counts. The rearrangement links TRBV27 to TRBJ1-1, with 7 bases that match TRBD1. V trimming: 4 bases; J trimming: 4 bases; junction bases outside the gene matches: 15. The CDR3 has 17 amino acids. The germline CDR1 and CDR2 sequences are MNHEY and SMNVEV (reference sequence). The CDR3 nucleotides read TGTGCCAGCAGTTCCCTCGGGACAGAATCTTTTGTCACTGAAGCTTTCTTT. It yields the protein CASSSLGTESFVTEAFF.

This clonotype was detected many times. This rearrangement joins TRBV14 to TRBJ1-1; TRBD1 matches at 9 bases. With V trimmed by 6 bases and J by 5 bases, 10 bases remained unmatched. CDR1 is SGHDN, CDR2 FVKESK, per germline. The CDR3 extends over 15 amino acids. The CDR3 DNA reads as TGTGCCAGCAGAAAACAACAGGGGGCATTGACTGAAGCTTTCTTT. Protein sequence: CASRKQQGALTEAFF.

This clonotype has at least ten counts. V usage is TRBV5-1 and J usage is TRBJ2-7; D is tentatively TRBD1 or TRBD2 (5 bases each). V dropped 0 bases and J dropped 4 bases, with 11 bases sitting between them. The germline CDR1 and CDR2 sequences are SGHRS and YFSETQ. The CDR3 totals 14 residues. CDR3 DNA: TGCGCCAGCAGCTTGGCCGGGACCAGTTACGAGCAGTACTTC. Its translation: CASSLAGTSYEQYF.

In its sample, this clonotype was seen many times. This sequence joins TRBV7-6 and TRBJ1-5; no firm D call. This CDR3 is built from 15 residues. Trimming removed 0 bases from V and 5 bases from J, with 11 bases in between. The germline gives CDR1 SGHVS, CDR2 FNYEAQ. The CDR3 nucleotides read TGTGCCAGCAGCTTAGCTAGCGGGCTGGATCAGCCCCAGCATTTT. It is translated as CASSLASGLDQPQHF.

This clonotype was detected a few times. This rearrangement joins TRBV5-1 to TRBJ2-5, with 8 nucleotides matching TRBD1. The CDR3 consists of 15 residues. V was clipped by 4 bases and J by 5 bases; unmatched bases: 10. Germline CDR1 reads SGHRS; CDR2 reads YFSETQ. CDR3 sequence reads: CASSLPDRERETQYF. The CDR3, as DNA: TGCGCCAGCAGCCTCCCGGACAGGGAACGGGAGACCCAGTACTTC.

This clonotype was seen repeatedly, ten times or more. This chain joins TRBV3-1 and TRBJ2-2, with D tentatively TRBD2 (6 bases). With 1 base removed from V and 1 base from J, the gap between germline ends came to 10 bases. Germline assignment: CDR1 LGHDT and CDR2 YNNKEL (reference sequence). The CDR3 extends over 16 amino acids. CDR3 bases: TGTGCCAGCAGCCAAGTTACGGGGGAGAACACCGGGGAGCTGTTTTTT. Protein product: CASSQVTGENTGELFF. The full variable domain, its missing parts supplied by reference TRBV3-1 and TRBJ2-2, is DTAVSQTPKYLVTQMGNDKSIKCEQNLGHDTMYWYKQDSKKFLKIMFSYNNKELIINETVPNRFSPKSPDKAHLNLHINSLELGDSAVYFCASSQVTGENTGELFFGEGSRLTVL.